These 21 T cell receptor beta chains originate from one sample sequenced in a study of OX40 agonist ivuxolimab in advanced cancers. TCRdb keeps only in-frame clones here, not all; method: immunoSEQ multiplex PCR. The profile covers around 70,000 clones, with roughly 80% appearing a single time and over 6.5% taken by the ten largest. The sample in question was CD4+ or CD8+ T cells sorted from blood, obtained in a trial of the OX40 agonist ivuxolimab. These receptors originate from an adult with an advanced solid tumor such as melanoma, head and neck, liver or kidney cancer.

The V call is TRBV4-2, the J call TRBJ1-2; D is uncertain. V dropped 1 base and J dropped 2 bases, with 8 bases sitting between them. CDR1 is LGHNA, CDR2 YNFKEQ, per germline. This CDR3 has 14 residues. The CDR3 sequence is CASSQGIRNYGYTF. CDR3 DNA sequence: TGTGCCAGCAGCCAAGGTATCCGAAACTATGGCTACACCTTC.

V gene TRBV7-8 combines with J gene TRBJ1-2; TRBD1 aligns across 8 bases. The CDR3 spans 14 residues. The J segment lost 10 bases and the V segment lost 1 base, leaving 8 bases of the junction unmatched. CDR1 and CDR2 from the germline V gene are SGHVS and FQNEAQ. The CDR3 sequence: CASSLGTGNRAYTF. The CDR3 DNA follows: TGTGCCAGCAGCTTAGGGACAGGGAATCGGGCCTACACCTTC.

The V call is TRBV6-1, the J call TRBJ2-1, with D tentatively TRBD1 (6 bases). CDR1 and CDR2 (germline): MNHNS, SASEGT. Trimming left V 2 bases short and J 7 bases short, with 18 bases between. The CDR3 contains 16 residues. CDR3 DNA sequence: TGTGCCAGCAGTGAACAGTATAGGGGGTTGTTAAATGAGCAGTTCTTC. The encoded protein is CASSEQYRGLLNEQFF.

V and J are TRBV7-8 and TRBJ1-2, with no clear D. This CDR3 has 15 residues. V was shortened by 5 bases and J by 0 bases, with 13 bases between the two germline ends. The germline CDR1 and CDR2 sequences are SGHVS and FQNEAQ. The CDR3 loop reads CASSPPRGTNYGYTF. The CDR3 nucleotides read TGTGCCAGCAGCCCCCCCCGCGGGACTAACTATGGCTACACCTTC. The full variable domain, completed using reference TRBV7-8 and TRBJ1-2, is GAGVSQSPRYKVAKRGQDVALRCDPISGHVSLFWYQQALGQGPEFLTYFQNEAQLDKSGLPSDRFFAERPEGSVSTLKIQRTQQEDSAVYLCASSPPRGTNYGYTFGSGTRLTVV.

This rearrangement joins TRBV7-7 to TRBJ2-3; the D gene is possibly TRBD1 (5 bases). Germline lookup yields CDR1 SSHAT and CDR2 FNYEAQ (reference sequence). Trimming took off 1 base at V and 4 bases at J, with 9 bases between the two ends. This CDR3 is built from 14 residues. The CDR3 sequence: CASSLGQGPDTQYF. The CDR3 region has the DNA TGTGCCAGCAGCTTAGGGCAGGGCCCAGATACGCAGTATTTT.

The chain's CDR3 is CASSLWGGLADYNEQFF. The CDR3 coding sequence is TGTGCCAGCAGCTTATGGGGGGGACTAGCAGACTACAATGAGCAGTTCTTC. V usage is TRBV7-2 and J usage is TRBJ2-1; TRBD2 matches 9 bases. The CDR3 totals 17 residues. Germline loops: CDR1 SGHTA, CDR2 FQGNSA. Losses at the gene ends were 2 bases for V and 3 bases for J; bases not matched to a gene: 8.

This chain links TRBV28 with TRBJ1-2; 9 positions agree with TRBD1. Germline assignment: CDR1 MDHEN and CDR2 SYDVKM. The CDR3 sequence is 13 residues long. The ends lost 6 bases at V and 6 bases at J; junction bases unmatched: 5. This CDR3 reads CASSVDRGDGYTF. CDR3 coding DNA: TGTGCCAGCAGCGTAGACAGGGGGGATGGCTACACCTTC.

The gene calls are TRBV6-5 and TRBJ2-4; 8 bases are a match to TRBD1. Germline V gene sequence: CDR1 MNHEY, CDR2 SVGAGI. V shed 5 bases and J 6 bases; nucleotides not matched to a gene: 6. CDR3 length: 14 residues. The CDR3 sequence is CASSPGGPGNIQYF. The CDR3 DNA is TGTGCCAGCAGTCCAGGGGGCCCTGGAAACATTCAGTACTTC.

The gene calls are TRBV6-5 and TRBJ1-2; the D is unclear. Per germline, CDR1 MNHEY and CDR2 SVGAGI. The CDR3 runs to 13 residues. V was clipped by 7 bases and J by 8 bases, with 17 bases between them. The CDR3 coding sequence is TGTGCCAGCATAGGTGGGTCGGCCGGCGGCTACACCTTC. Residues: CASIGGSAGGYTF.

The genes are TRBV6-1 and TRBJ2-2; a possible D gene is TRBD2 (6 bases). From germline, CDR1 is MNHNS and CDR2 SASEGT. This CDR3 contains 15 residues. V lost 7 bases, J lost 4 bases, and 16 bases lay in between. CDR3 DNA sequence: TGTGCCAGCAAGGGACTGGACACGTCCACCGGGGAGCTGTTTTTT. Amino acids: CASKGLDTSTGELFF.

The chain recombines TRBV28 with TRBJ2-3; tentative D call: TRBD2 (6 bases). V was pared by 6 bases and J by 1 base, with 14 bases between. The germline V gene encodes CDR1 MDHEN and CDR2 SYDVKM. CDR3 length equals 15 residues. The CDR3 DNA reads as TGTGCCAGCAGCTCACCGTGGGGGGGCACAGATACGCAGTATTTT. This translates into CASSSPWGGTDTQYF.

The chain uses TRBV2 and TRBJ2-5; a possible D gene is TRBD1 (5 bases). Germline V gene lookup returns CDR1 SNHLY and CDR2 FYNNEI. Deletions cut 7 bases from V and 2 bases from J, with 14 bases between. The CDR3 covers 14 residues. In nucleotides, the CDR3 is TGTGCCAGCACCCTGTCGCAGGGTCAAGAGACCCAGTACTTC. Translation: CASTLSQGQETQYF. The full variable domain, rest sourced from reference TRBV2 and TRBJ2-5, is EPEVTQTPSHQVTQMGQEVILRCVPISNHLYFYWYRQILGQKVEFLVSFYNNEISEKSEIFDDQFSVERPDGSNFTLKIRSTKLEDSAMYFCASTLSQGQETQYFGPGTRLLVL.

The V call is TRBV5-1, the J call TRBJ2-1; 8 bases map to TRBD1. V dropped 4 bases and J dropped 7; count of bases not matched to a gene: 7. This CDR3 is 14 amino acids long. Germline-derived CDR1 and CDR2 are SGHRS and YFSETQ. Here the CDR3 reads CASSSTGGLNEQFF. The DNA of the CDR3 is TGCGCCAGCAGCAGCACAGGGGGGCTAAATGAGCAGTTCTTC.

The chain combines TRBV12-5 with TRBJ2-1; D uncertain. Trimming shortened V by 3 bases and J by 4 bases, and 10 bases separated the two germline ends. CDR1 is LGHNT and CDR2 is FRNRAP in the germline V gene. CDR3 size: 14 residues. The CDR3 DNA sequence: TGTGCTAGTGGTTTTTTTGCCCAGTACAATGAGCAGTTCTTC. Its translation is CASGFFAQYNEQFF.

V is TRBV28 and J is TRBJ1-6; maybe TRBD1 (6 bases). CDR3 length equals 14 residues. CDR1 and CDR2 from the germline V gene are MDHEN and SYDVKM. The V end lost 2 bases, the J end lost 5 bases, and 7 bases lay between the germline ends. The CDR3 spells CASSLNRDNSPLHF. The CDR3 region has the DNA TGTGCCAGCAGTTTAAACAGGGATAATTCACCCCTCCACTTT.

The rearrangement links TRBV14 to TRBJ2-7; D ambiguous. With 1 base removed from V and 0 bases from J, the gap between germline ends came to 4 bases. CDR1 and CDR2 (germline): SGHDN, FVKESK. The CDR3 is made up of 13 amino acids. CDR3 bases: TGTGCCAGCAGCCAAGCTAACTCCTACGAGCAGTACTTC. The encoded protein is CASSQANSYEQYF. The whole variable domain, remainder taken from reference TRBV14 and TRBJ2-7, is EAGVTQFPSHSVIEKGQTVTLRCDPISGHDNLYWYRRVMGKEIKFLLHFVKESKQDESGMPNNRFLAERTGGTYSTLKVQPAELEDSGVYFCASSQANSYEQYFGPGTRLTVT.

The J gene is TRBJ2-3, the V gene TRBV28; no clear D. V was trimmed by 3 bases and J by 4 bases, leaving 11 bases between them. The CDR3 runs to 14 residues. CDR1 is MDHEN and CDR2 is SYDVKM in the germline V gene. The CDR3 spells CASSFRPTPDTQYF. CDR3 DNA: TGTGCCAGCAGTTTTAGGCCGACCCCAGATACGCAGTATTTT.

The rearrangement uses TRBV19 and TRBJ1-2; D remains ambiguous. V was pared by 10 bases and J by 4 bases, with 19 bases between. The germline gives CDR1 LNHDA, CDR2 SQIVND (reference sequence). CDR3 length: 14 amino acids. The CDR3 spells CATKTGWDRYGYTF. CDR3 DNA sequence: TGTGCCACCAAGACGGGTTGGGATCGCTATGGCTACACCTTC.

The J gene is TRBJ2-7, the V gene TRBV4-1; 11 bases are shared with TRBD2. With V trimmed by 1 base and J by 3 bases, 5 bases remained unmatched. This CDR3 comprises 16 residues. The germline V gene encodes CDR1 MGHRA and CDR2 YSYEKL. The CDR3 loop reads CASSQGPGTSGYEQYF. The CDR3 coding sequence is TGCGCCAGCAGCCAAGGTCCCGGGACTAGCGGCTACGAGCAGTACTTC.

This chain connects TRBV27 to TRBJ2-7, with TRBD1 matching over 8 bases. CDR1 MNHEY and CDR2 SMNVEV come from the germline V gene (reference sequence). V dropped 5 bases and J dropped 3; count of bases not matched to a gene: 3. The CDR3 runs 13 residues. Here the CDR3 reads CASSQQGGYEQYV. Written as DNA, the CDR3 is TGTGCCAGCAGTCAACAGGGGGGCTACGAGCAGTACGTC.

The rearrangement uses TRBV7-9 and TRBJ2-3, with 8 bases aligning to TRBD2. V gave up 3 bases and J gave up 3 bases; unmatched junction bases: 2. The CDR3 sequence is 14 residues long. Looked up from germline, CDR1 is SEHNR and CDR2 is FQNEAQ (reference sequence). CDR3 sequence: CASSFGLATDTQYF. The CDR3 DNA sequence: TGTGCCAGCAGCTTCGGACTAGCAACAGATACGCAGTATTTT.